This TCR beta chain stems from a study of T cells in Graves' hyperthyroidism and ophthalmopathy. Study as a whole: Peripheral blood was drawn at first diagnosis, prior to all treatment. General study results and limits: Most clonotypes expanded in the thyroid (above 0.001) were also present in blood.

Comment on this clonotype: Its antigen is unidentified.

RNA transcripts were the template for amplifying TCR beta CDR3 regions. HTBI primers were used for first-round RT-PCR of the TCR CDR3. In TCRdb, the multiplex PCR reads were re-called with MiXCR into one record per CDR3 protein. The sample contains about 400,000 distinct CDR3 sequences, 13% of which appear only once. Exclusions: uncontrolled infection, other autoimmune disease, pregnancy, lactation. Orbital computed tomography and thyroid ultrasound, together with serum TRAb and thyroxine and clinical symptoms, were used for diagnoses. Sequenced material: blood. The sequence was obtained from a woman aged 18-30 years with Graves' hyperthyroidism.

This CDR3 reads CASSTWMNTEAFF. The CDR3 nucleotides are TGTGCCAGCAGCACGTGGATGAACACTGAAGCTTTCTTT. The chain links TRBV7-9 to TRBJ1-1; no clear D gene. The CDR3 is made up of 13 amino acids. Germline V gene lookup returns CDR1 SEHNR and CDR2 FQNEAQ (reference sequence). The V end was cut by 5 bases, the J end by 0 bases, with 7 bases between.